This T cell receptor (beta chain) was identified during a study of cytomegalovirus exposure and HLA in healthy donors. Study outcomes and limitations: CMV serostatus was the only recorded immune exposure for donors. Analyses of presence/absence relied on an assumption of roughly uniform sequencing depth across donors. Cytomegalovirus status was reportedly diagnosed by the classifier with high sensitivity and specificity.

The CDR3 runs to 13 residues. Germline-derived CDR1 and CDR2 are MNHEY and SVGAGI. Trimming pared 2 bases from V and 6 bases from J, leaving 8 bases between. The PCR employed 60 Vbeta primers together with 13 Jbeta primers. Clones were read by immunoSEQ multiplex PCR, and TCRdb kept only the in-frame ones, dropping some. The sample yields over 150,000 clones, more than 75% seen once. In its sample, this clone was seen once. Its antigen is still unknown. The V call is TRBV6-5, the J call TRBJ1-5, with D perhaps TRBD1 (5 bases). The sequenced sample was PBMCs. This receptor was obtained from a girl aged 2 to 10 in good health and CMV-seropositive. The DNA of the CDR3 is TGTGCCAGCAGTTACGGGGGGGTTCAGCCCCAGCATTTT. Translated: CASSYGGVQPQHF.